A single sample is the source of the 9 T cell receptor beta chains below, sequenced in a study of cytomegalovirus exposure and HLA in healthy donors (dated by TCRdb to about 2017). The library was generated by the immunoSEQ multiplex PCR assay. For the multiplex PCR, a mixture combining 60 forward primers for TCR Vbeta segments and 13 reverse primers for TCR Jbeta segments was used. TCRdb took over this immuneACCESS table, retaining in-frame rearrangements with V and J assigned. Such tables are incomplete; in checked studies, under half of the missing clones stem from an unresolved V gene, and the remainder is unexplained. The sample includes roughly 160,000 clones, with just under 80% observed a single time. Together, the top ten hold about 3.4% of the sample. The sample comprised PBMCs. These receptors all stem from a woman aged 50 to 60 in good health and CMV-seropositive.

This clone was counted only a few times. DNA for the CDR3: TGCAGCGCTCTGAGGGGACAGCACACTGAAGCTTTCTTT. Protein: CSALRGQHTEAFF. The chain couples TRBV29-1 to TRBJ1-1; TRBD1 matches at 7 bases. Germline V lookup: CDR1 SQVTM, CDR2 ANQGSEA. V lost 7 bases, J lost 3 bases, and 8 bases stayed unmatched. The CDR3 totals 13 residues.

The chain is built from TRBV6-5 and TRBJ1-4, with D hard to call. Germline CDR1 and CDR2: MNHEY and SVGAGI. The CDR3 has 14 residues. V dropped 5 bases and J dropped 1 base, with 8 bases sitting between them. The CDR3 region has the DNA TGTGCCAGCAGTGACGAGGGAACTAATGAAAAACTGTTTTTT. Protein product: CASSDEGTNEKLFF.

The chain couples TRBV14 to TRBJ2-6, with D hard to call. The germline V gene encodes CDR1 SGHDN and CDR2 FVKESK. This CDR3 is built from 16 residues. Between the trimmed V and J ends, which lost 3 bases and 0 bases, there was a span of 9 bases. CDR3 nucleotide sequence: TGTGCCAGCAGCCAGGCCTTCCTCTCTGGGGCCAACGTCCTGACTTTC. The encoded protein is CASSQAFLSGANVLTF.

The V and J genes are TRBV11-1 and TRBJ2-6; maybe TRBD2 (6 bases). The CDR3 loop spans 15 amino acids. V dropped 6 bases and J dropped 4 bases, with 13 bases sitting between them. CDR1 and CDR2 (germline): SGHAT, FQDESV (reference sequence). Written as DNA, the CDR3 is TGTGCCAGCAGTTTCGGAGGGTCCGGGGCCAACGTCCTGACTTTC. Translating gives CASSFGGSGANVLTF.

This clone was counted between two and nine times. The CDR3 sequence: CASSLGSSYGYTF. DNA of the CDR3: TGTGCCAGCAGCCTTGGGAGCTCCTATGGCTACACCTTC. This chain links TRBV7-2 with TRBJ1-2; unclear D gene. Trimming cost V 5 bases and J 4 bases, with 11 bases left between them. Germline values: CDR1 SGHTA, CDR2 FQGNSA. CDR3 length: 13 amino acids. Full variable domain (missing parts from reference TRBV7-2 and TRBJ1-2): GAGVSQSPSNKVTEKGKDVELRCDPISGHTALYWYRQSLGQGLEFLIYFQGNSAPDKSGLPSDRFSAERTGGSVSTLTIQRTQQEDSAVYLCASSLGSSYGYTFGSGTRLTVV.

This chain connects TRBV7-2 to TRBJ2-7, with D possibly matching TRBD1 (5 bases). The CDR3 has 16 amino acids. CDR1 SGHTA and CDR2 FQGNSA come from the germline V gene. Trimming shortened V by 7 bases and J by 0 bases, and 19 bases separated the two germline ends. CDR3 in DNA: TGTGCCAGCACCAAACCCGCGGCAGGGCCCTCCTACGAGCAGTACTTC. This codes for CASTKPAAGPSYEQYF.

This clone has a handful of counts. The chain has TRBV11-2 and TRBJ1-6; D is unresolved. The germline V and J ends were trimmed by 6 bases and 0 bases, with 9 bases remaining between them. Germline V lookup: CDR1 SGHAT, CDR2 FQNNGV. The CDR3 has 15 residues. The CDR3 region is CASRPSGSYNSPLHF. The CDR3 nucleotides are TGTGCCAGCAGACCCTCGGGCTCCTATAATTCACCCCTCCACTTT. Together with reference TRBV11-2 and TRBJ1-6, the CDR3 gives the full variable domain: EAGVAQSPRYKIIEKRQSVAFWCNPISGHATLYWYQQILGQGPKLLIQFQNNGVVDDSQLPKDRFSAERLKGVDSTLKIQPAKLEDSAVYLCASRPSGSYNSPLHFGNGTRLTVT.

The chain recombines TRBV4-3 with TRBJ1-1; no definite D call. CDR1 and CDR2 from the germline V gene are LGHNA and YSLEER. V was trimmed by 3 bases and J by 6 bases, leaving 20 bases between them. There are 16 residues in the CDR3. The CDR3 loop reads CASSQGYEGARAEAFF. CDR3 DNA sequence: TGCGCCAGCAGCCAGGGATACGAGGGAGCCCGAGCTGAAGCTTTCTTT.

The genes are TRBV19 and TRBJ1-5, with TRBD1 matching over 8 bases. The CDR3 extends over 15 amino acids. Germline V CDR1 and CDR2: LNHDA, SQIVND (reference sequence). Trimming removed 10 bases from V and 3 bases from J; junction bases left unmatched: 11. The CDR3 DNA is TGTGCCACCCGACAGGGGCCGGTCTCCAATCAGCCCCAGCATTTT. Translation: CATRQGPVSNQPQHF.